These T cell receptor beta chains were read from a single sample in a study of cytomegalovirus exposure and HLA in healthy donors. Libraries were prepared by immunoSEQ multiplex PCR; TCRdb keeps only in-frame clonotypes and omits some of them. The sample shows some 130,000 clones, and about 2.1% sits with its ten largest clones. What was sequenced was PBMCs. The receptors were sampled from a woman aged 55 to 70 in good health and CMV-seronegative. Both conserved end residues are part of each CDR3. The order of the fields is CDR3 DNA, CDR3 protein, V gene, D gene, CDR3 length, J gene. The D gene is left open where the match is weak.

TGTGCCAGTATAGAGTACAGGGAGGCTTTCTTT | CASIEYREAFF | TRBV19 | . | 11 | TRBJ1-1
TGTGCCAGCAGTGACTACGGCAATCAGCCCCAGCATTTT | CASSDYGNQPQHF | TRBV2 | . | 13 | TRBJ1-5
TGTGCCAGCAGCTTAGGTCCGGGGAACACTGAAGCTTTCTTT | CASSLGPGNTEAFF | TRBV7-9 | . | 14 | TRBJ1-1
TGCGCCAGCAGCTTACCCGGGACAGGGTTGACTAACTATGGCTACACCTTC | CASSLPGTGLTNYGYTF | TRBV5-1 | TRBD1 | 17 | TRBJ1-2
TGTGCCAGCAGTGAAGCGTGGGGCGCGGCCGGGCAGCCCCAGCATTTT | CASSEAWGAAGQPQHF | TRBV6-1 | . | 16 | TRBJ1-5
TGCGCCAGCAGCTTGGGGTTGGTAGCGGGAGCCTCCTACGAGCAGTACTTC | CASSLGLVAGASYEQYF | TRBV5-1 | TRBD2 | 17 | TRBJ2-7
TGTGCCAGCCAACTAGCCGATACGCAGTATTTT | CASQLADTQYF | TRBV21-1 | . | 11 | TRBJ2-3
TGTGCCTGGAGTGTACCCGGACAGGGGGCGCGTGGGGCCAACGTCCTGACTTTC | CAWSVPGQGARGANVLTF | TRBV30 | TRBD1 | 18 | TRBJ2-6
TGCGCCAGCAGCTTGCCGGACAGGGGGCAGACCCAGTACTTC | CASSLPDRGQTQYF | TRBV5-1 | TRBD1 | 14 | TRBJ2-5
TGTGCCAGCAGCGATACAGAGGAGCAGTACTTC | CASSDTEEQYF | TRBV7-9 | . | 11 | TRBJ2-7
TGTGCCAGTAGTTGGTCCCTCACCTATCATGACGGGCAAGAGACCCAGTACTTC | CASSWSLTYHDGQETQYF | TRBV19 | . | 18 | TRBJ2-5
TGTGCCAGCAGTTTAGAGTTCCCCACTGACGAGCAGTACTTC | CASSLEFPTDEQYF | TRBV28 | . | 14 | TRBJ2-7
TGTGCCAGCAGCTTAGGGAGTCCCTACGAGCAGTACTTC | CASSLGSPYEQYF | TRBV7-9 | . | 13 | TRBJ2-7
TGCAGCGTTGGGTGGGGACAGTCCTACGAGCAGTACTTC | CSVGWGQSYEQYF | TRBV29-1 | TRBD1 | 13 | TRBJ2-7
TGTGCCAGCAGTGGGACAGGTACTGGAAACACCATATATTTT | CASSGTGTGNTIYF | TRBV6-6 | TRBD1 | 14 | TRBJ1-3